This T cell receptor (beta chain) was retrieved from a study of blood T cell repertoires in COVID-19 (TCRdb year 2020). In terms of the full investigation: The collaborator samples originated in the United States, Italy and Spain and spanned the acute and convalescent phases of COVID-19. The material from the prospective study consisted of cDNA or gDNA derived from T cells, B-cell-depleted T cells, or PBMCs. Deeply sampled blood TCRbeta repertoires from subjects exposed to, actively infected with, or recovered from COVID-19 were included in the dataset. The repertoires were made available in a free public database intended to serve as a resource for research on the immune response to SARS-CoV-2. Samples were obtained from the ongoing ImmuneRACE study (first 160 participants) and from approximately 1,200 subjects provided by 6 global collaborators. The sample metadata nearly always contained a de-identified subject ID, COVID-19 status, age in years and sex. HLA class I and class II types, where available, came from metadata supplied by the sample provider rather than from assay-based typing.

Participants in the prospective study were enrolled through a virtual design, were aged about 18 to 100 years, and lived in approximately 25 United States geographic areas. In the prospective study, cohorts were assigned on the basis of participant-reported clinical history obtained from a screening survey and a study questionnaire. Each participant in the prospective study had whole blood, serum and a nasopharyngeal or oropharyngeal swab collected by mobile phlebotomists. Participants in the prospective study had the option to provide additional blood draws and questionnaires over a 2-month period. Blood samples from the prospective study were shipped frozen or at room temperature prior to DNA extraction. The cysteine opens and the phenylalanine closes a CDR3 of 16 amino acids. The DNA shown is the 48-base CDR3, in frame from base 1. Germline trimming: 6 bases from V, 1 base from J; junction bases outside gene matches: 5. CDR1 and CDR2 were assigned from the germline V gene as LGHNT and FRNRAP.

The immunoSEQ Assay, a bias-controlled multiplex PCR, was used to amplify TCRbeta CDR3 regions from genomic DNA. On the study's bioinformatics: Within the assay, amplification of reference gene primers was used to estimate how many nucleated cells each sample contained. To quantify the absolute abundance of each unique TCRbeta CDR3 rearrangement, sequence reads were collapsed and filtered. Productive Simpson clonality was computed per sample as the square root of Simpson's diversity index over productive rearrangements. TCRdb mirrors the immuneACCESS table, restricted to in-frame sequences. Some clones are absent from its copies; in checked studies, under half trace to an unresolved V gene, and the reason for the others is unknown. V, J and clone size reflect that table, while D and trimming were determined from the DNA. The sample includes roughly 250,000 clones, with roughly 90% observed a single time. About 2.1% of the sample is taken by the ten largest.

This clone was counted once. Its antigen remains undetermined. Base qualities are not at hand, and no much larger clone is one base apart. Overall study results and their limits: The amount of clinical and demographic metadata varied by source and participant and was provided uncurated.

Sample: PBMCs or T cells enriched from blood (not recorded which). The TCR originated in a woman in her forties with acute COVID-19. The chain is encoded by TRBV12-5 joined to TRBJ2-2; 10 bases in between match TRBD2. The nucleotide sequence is TGTGCTAGTGGCCCCGGACTAGCGGTGAACACCGGGGAGCTGTTTTTT. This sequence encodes CASGPGLAVNTGELFF. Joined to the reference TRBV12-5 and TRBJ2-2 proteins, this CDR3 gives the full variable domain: DARVTQTPRHKVTEMGQEVTMRCQPILGHNTVFWYRQTMMQGLELLAYFRNRAPLDDSGMPKDRFSAEMPDATLATLKIQPSEPRDSAVYFCASGPGLAVNTGELFFGEGSRLTVL.